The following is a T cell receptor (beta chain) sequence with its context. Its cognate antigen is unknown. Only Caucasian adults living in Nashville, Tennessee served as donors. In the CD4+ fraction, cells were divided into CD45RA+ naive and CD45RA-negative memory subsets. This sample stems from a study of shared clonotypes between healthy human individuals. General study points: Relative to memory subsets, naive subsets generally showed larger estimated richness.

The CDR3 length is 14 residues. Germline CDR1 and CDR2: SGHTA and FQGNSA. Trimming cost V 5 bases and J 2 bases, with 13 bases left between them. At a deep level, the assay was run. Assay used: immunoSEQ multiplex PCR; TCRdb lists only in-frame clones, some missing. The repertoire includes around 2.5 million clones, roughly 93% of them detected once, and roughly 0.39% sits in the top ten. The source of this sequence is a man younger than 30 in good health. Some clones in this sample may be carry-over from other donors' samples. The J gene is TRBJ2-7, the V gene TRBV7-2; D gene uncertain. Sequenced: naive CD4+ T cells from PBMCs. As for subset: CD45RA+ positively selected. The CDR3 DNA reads TGTGCCAGCAGCCCCGCTAGAACCACCTACGAGCAGTACTTC. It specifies CASSPARTTYEQYF.